This T cell receptor (beta chain) was recorded in a study of cytomegalovirus exposure and HLA in healthy donors. The method was immunoSEQ multiplex PCR; TCRdb's version includes in-frame clones alone and lacks a portion of them. Found here are about 340,000 clones, roughly 90% of them singletons; the top ten hold under 0.85%. This CDR3 is 15 amino acids long. Germline loops: CDR1 SGHRS, CDR2 YFSETQ. Trimming took 6 bases from V and 4 from J; bases not matched to a gene: 9. This chain uses TRBV5-1 with TRBJ1-4; 7 nucleotides match TRBD1. The clonotype originates from a woman under 30 in good health and CMV-seronegative. Sequencing was carried out using PBMCs. CDR3 region: CASTKSQGDNEKLFF. CDR3 in DNA: TGCGCCAGCACTAAAAGTCAGGGGGATAATGAAAAACTGTTTTTT.